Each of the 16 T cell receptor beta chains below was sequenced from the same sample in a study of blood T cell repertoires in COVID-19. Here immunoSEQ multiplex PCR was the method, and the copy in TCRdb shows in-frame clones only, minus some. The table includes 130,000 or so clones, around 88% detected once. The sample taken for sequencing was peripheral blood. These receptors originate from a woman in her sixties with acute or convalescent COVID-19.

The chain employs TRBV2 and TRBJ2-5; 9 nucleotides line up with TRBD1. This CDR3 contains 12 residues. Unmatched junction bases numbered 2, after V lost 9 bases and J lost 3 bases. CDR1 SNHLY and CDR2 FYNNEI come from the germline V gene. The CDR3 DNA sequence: TGTGCCAGGCGGACAGGGGAAGAGACCCAGTACTTC. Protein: CARRTGEETQYF.

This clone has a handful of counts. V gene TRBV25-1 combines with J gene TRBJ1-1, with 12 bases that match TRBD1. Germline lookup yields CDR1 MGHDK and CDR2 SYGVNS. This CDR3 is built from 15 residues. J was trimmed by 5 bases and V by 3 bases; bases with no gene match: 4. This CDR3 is CASSDPGQGATEAFF. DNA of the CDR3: TGTGCCAGCAGTGATCCGGGACAGGGGGCTACTGAAGCTTTCTTT.

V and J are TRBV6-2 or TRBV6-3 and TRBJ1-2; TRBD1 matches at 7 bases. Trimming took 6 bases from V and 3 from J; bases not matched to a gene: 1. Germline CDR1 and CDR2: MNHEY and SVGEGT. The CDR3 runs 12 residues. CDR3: CASSDRDYGYTF. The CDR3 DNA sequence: TGTGCCAGCAGCGACAGGGACTATGGCTACACCTTC.

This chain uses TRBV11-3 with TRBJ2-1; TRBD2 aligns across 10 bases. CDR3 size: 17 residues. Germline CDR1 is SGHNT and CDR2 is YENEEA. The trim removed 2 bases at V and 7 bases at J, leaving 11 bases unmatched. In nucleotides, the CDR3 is TGTGCCAGCAGCTTACGTGATAGCGGGGGGTCGGGGAATGAGCAGTTCTTC. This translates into CASSLRDSGGSGNEQFF.

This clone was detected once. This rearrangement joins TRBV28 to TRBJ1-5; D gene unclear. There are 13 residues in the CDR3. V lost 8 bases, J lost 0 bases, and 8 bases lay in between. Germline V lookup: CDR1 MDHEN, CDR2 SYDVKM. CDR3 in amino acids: CASGQDSNQPQHF. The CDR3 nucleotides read TGTGCCAGCGGGCAGGATAGCAATCAGCCCCAGCATTTT.

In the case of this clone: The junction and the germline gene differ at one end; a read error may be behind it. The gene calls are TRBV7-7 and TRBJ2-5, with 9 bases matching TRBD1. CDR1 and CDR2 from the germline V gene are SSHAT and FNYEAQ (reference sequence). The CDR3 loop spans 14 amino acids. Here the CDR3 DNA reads TGTGCTAGCAGCCCGAAGACAGGGGGAGAGACCCAGTACTTC. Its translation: CASSPKTGGETQYF.

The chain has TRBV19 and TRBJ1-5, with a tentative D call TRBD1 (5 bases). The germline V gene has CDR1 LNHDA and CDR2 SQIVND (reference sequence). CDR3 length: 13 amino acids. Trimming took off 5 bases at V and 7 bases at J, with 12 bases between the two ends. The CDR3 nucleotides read TGTGCCAGTAGTCCCACCCGGGGGCAGCCCCAGCATTTT. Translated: CASSPTRGQPQHF.

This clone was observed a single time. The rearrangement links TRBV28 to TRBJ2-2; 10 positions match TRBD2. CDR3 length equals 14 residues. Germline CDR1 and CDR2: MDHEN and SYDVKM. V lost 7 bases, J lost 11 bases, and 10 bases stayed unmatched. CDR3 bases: TGTGCCAGCACTAGCGGGGGATTCCCGGTAGAGCTGTTTTTT. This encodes CASTSGGFPVELFF.

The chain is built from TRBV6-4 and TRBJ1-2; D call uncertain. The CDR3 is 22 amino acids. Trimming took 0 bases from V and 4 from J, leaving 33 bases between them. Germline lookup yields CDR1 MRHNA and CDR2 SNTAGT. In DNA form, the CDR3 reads TGTGCCAGCAGTGACTCATTTTTGGATCGGGCGCGGGGTGGAGTATTACTCTATGGCTACACCTTC. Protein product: CASSDSFLDRARGGVLLYGYTF.

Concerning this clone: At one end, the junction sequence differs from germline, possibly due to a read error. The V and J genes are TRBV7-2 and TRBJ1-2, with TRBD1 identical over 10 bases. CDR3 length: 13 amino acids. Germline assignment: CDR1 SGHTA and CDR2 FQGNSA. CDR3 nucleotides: TGTGCCAGCAGCTCCCGGGACAGGGGAGTGTCCTTCTTC. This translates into CASSSRDRGVSFF.

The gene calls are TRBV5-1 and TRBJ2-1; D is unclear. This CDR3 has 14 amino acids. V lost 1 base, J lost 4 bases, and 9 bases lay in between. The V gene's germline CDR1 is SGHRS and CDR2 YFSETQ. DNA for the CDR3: TGCGCCAGCAGCTTGCACTCTCCTTACAATGAGCAGTTCTTC. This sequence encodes CASSLHSPYNEQFF.

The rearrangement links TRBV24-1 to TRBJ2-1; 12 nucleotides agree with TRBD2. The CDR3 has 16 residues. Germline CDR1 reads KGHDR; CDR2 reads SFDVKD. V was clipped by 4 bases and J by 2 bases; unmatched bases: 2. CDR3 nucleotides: TGTGCCACCAGTGACTCTAGCGGGGGGGCCTACAATGAGCAGTTCTTC. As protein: CATSDSSGGAYNEQFF.

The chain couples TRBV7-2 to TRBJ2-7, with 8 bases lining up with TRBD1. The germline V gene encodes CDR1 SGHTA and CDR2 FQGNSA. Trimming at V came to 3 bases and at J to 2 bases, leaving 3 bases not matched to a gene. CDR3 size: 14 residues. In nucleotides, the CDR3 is TGTGCCAGCAGCTTTTCAGGGGGCCCCTACGAGCAGTACTTC. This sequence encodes CASSFSGGPYEQYF.

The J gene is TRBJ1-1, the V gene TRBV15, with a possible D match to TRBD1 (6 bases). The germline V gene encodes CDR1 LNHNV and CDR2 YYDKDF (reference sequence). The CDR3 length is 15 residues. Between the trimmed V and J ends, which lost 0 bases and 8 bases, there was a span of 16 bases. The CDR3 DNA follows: TGTGCCACCAGCAGAGATTTGACAGGTCGGCTAGAAGCTTTCTTT. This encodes CATSRDLTGRLEAFF.

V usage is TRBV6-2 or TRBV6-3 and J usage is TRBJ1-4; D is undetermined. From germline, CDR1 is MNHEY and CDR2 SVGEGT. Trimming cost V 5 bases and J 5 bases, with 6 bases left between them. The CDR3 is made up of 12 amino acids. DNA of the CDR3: TGTGCCAGCAGTGGGCCGAATGAAAAACTGTTTTTT. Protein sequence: CASSGPNEKLFF.

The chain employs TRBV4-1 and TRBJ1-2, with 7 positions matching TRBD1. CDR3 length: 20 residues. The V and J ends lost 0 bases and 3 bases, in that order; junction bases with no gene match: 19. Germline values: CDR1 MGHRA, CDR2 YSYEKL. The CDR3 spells CASSQDRNYYGTAVHYGYTF. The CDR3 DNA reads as TGCGCCAGCAGCCAAGATAGAAATTATTACGGGACAGCGGTGCACTATGGCTACACCTTC.